This T cell receptor (beta chain) was captured by sequencing in a study of blood T cell repertoires in COVID-19 (dated by TCRdb to 2018 to 2020). Notes on the research overall: Samples covering the acute and convalescent phases of COVID-19 were provided by collaborators in the United States, Italy and Spain. A freely available public database, intended as a resource for researchers studying the immune response to SARS-CoV-2, is where the repertoires were released. Samples were obtained from the ongoing ImmuneRACE study (first 160 participants) and from 1,000 to 1,500 subjects provided by 6 global collaborators. The dataset comprised deeply sampled blood TCRbeta repertoires from subjects exposed to, actively infected with, or recovered from COVID-19. Where available, HLA class I and class II types were taken from metadata supplied by the sample provider and were not determined by assay-based typing. A de-identified subject ID, COVID-19 status, age in years and sex were almost always included in the sample metadata. The prospective study material was composed of cDNA or gDNA derived from T cells, B-cell-depleted T cells, or PBMCs. Findings and caveats that apply to the study as a whole: The quantity of clinical and demographic metadata differed by source and by participant and was supplied without curation.

Concerning this clone itself: Its antigen is currently not known. No base quality values were provided; no much bigger clone lies one nucleotide off.

Trimming at the junction amounts to 0 bases on V and 4 bases on J, and the germline ends lie 6 bases apart. CDR1 ENHRY and CDR2 SYGVKD were looked up in the germline V gene. Counted from cysteine to phenylalanine, this CDR3 has 13 amino acids. This entry keeps only the CDR3 DNA: 39 bases, framed from base 1. TCRbeta CDR3 regions were amplified from genomic DNA using the immunoSEQ Assay, a bias-controlled multiplex PCR. The paper's data handling went like this. Within the assay, amplification of reference gene primers was used to estimate how many nucleated cells each sample contained. To quantify the absolute abundance of each unique TCRbeta CDR3 rearrangement, sequence reads were collapsed and filtered. For each sample, productive Simpson clonality was calculated by taking the square root of Simpson's diversity index across productive rearrangements. The clones in this table, taken by TCRdb from immuneACCESS, are in-frame only. Not every clone is retained; where verified, under half of the shortfall comes from an unresolved V gene, and the cause of the rest is unknown. V and J calls and clone size come straight from that table; D and trimming were deduced from the DNA. Counted in this sample were some 350,000 clones; 87% of them appeared once. Clones ranked in the top ten supply approximately 5.3% of the sample.

Participants in the prospective study were aged roughly 18 to 89 years, lived in about two dozen United States geographic areas, and enrolled through a virtual design. In the prospective study, participants were assigned to cohorts based on the clinical history participants reported in a screening survey and a study questionnaire. Recovered participants in ImmuneRACE Cohort 3 were defined as having two consecutive negative NP/OP PCR tests, clearance from a healthcare professional, or resolution of symptoms. In the prospective study, mobile phlebotomists collected whole blood, serum and a nasopharyngeal or oropharyngeal swab from each participant. Participants in the prospective study had the option to provide additional blood draws and questionnaires over a roughly 2-month period. Before DNA extraction, prospective study blood samples were shipped either frozen or at room temperature.

Sequencing was performed on PBMCs or T cells enriched from blood (not recorded which). The origin of this receptor is a woman in her twenties or thirties who had recovered from COVID-19. The V and J segments used are TRBV10-3 and TRBJ2-5; no D gene is confidently identified. The DNA is TGTGCCATCAGTGAGTCGCGCGCAGAGACCCAGTACTTC. The translation is CAISESRAETQYF.